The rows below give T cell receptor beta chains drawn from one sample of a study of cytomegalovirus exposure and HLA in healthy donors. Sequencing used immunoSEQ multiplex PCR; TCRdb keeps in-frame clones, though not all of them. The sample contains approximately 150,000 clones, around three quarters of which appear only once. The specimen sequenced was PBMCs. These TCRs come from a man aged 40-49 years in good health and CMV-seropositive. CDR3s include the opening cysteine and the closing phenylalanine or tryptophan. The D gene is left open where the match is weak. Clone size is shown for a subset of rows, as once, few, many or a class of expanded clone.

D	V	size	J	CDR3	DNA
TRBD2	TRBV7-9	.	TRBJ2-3	CASSNTRGRPGTDTQYF	TGTGCCAGCAGCAACACTCGCGGGAGGCCTGGCACAGATACGCAGTATTTT
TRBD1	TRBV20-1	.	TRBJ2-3	CSAPRDSLIYF	TGCAGTGCTCCCCGGGACAGTCTAATCTATTTT
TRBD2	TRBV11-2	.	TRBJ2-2	CASRSLAGGRTGELFF	TGTGCCAGCAGATCCTTGGCGGGAGGACGGACCGGGGAGCTGTTTTTT
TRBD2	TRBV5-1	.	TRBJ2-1	CASSLATSGIYNEQFF	TGCGCCAGCAGCTTGGCCACTAGCGGGATCTACAATGAGCAGTTCTTC
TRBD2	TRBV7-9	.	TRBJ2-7	CASSLALAGGYEQYF	TGTGCCAGCAGCTTAGCGCTGGCGGGGGGATACGAGCAGTACTTC
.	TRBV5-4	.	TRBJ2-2	CASSLELATGELFF	TGTGCCAGCAGCTTGGAACTAGCAACGGGGGAGCTGTTTTTT
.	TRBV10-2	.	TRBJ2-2	CATQAGDPGELFF	TGCGCCACTCAGGCCGGGGATCCCGGGGAGCTGTTTTTT
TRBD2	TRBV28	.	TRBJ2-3	CASSFLAGTDTQYF	TGTGCCAGCAGTTTCCTAGCGGGCACAGATACGCAGTATTTT
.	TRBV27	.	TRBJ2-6	CASSVYDRPGANVLTF	TGTGCCAGCAGTGTATACGACAGGCCTGGGGCCAACGTCCTGACTTTC
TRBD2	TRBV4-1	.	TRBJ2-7	CASSQGLAGNYEQYF	TGCGCCAGCAGCCAAGGTCTAGCGGGGAACTACGAGCAGTACTTC
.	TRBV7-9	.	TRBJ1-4	CASSLWGTNEKLFF	TGTGCCAGCAGCTTATGGGGCACTAATGAAAAACTGTTTTTT
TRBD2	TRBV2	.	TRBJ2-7	CASSVVAGGYEQYF	TGTGCCAGCAGTGTGGTAGCGGGAGGCTACGAGCAGTACTTC
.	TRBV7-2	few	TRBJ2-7	CASSSLRGEQYF	TGTGCCAGCAGCTCGTTAAGGGGCGAGCAGTACTTC
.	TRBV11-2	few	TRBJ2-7	CASSLGSGPFYEQYF	TGTGCCAGCAGCTTAGGATCAGGGCCCTTCTACGAGCAGTACTTC